The T cell receptor beta chain described here comes from a study of T-cell memory formation after mild COVID-19. Findings of the study overall: CD4+ contracting clones lay mainly in CM and EM, CD8+ ones in EMRA. Later expanders leaned CD4+, whereas clones that contracted between day 15 and 85 were balanced CD4/CD8.

As to this clonotype: The antigen is undetermined.

Barcoded TCR alpha and TCR beta cDNA libraries with UMIs came from 5'RACE using constant-segment primers. TCRdb processed the 5' RACE reads anew with MiXCR; each CDR3 protein has one entry. The table includes around 180,000 distinct CDR3 sequences, about 18% detected once. Sequenced sample: PBMCs or a T cell subset sorted from them (not recorded which). This receptor was taken from a young man who had mild COVID-19 (a few samples of this study predate the infection). Cell type and time point are not known.

The CDR3 protein is CASSLGTGRYEQYF. The CDR3 coding sequence is TGTGCCAGCAGTTTAGGGACAGGGAGGTACGAGCAGTACTTC. The V gene is TRBV12-3 or TRBV12-4, the J gene TRBJ2-7; 8 bases align to TRBD1. CDR3 size: 14 residues. V shed 1 base and J 4 bases; nucleotides not matched to a gene: 3.